This TCR beta chain was retrieved from a study of a mutant IDH1 vaccine in newly diagnosed glioma. This CDR3 has 12 residues. CDR1 and CDR2 (germline): LNHNV, YYDKDF (reference sequence). The trim removed 6 bases at V and 7 bases at J, leaving 3 bases unmatched. Concerning this clone: Its antigen is still unknown.

Described time point: week 23, last vaccination. Each dose of the vaccine consisted of 300 ug of mutant IDH1 20-mer peptide, with topical imiquimod. Method: immunoSEQ multiplex PCR; TCRdb's copy keeps in-frame clones and lacks some. Of 82,000 or so clones listed, approximately 85% are singletons. The sequence was collected from a young man with glioma. Some clones in this sample may be carry-over from other donors' samples. The chain has TRBV15 and TRBJ2-7; TRBD2 matches 10 bases. This sample comprised PBMCs, obtained from a glioma patient whose treatment included an IDH1 peptide vaccine. CDR3 sequence: CATSQTSGEQYF. CDR3 nucleotides: TGTGCCACCAGTCAGACTAGCGGGGAGCAGTACTTC.